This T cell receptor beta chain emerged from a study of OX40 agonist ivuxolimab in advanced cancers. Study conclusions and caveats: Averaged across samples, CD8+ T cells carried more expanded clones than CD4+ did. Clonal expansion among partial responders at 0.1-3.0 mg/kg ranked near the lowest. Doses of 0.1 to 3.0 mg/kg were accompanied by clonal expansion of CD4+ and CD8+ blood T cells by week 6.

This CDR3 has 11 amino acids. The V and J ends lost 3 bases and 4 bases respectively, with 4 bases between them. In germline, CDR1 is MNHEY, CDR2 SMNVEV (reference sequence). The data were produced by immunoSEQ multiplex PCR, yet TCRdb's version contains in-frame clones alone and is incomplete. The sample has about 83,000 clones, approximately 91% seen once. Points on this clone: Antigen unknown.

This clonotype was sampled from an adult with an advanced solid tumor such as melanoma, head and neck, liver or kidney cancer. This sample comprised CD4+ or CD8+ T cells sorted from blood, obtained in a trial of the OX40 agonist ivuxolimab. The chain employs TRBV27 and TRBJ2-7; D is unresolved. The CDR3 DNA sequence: TGTGCCAGCAGTTTTCGATACGAGCAGTACTTC. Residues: CASSFRYEQYF.